This T cell receptor beta chain was sequenced in a study of T-cell reconstitution after alpha-beta-depleted transplantation in children. The sample holds many counts of this clonotype. The antigen remains undetermined. General study results and limits: T-cell counts and diversity at one year following transplant were attributed mainly to newly produced T cells.

A TCRbeta library incorporating unique molecular identifiers was prepared. TCRdb independently ran MiXCR on the PCR reads; one entry per CDR3 protein. The table shows approximately 240,000 distinct CDR3 sequences, with roughly a tenth occurring only once. The J segment lost 1 base and the V segment lost 0 bases, leaving 3 bases of the junction unmatched. CDR1 is SGHDT and CDR2 is YYEEEE in the germline V gene. The CDR3 runs 16 residues. Sequencing used PBMCs, obtained before TCRalphabeta/CD19-depleted stem cell transplant. The V and J genes are TRBV5-6 and TRBJ2-2; TRBD2 aligns across 7 bases. This receptor was obtained from a child in the first two years of life with acute myeloid leukemia, due to receive a stem cell transplant. The CDR3 spells CASSLGLAVNTGELFF. The CDR3 nucleotides are TGTGCCAGCAGCTTGGGTCTAGCGGTGAACACCGGGGAGCTGTTTTTT.